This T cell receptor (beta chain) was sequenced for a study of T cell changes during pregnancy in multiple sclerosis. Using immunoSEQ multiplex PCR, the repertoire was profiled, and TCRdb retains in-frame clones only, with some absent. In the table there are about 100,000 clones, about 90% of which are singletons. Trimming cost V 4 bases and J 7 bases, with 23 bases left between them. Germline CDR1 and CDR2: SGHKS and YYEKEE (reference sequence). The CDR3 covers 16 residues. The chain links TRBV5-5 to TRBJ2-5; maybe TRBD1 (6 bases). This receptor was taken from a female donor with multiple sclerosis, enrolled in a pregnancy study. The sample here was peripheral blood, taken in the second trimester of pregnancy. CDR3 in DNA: TGTGCCAGCAGCCCACAGCCCGGGACATCGACTGGGACCCAGTACTTC. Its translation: CASSPQPGTSTGTQYF.